These T cell receptor beta chains were read from a single sample in a study of T cells in Graves' hyperthyroidism and ophthalmopathy. TCRdb re-derived calls from the multiplex PCR reads in MiXCR, one entry per CDR3 protein. The sample lists hundreds of thousands of distinct CDR3 sequences; less than 20% were seen once. Material: blood. The origin of the receptors is a man aged 50 or older with Graves' ophthalmopathy. Both conserved end residues are part of each CDR3. The order of the fields is J gene, D gene, V gene, CDR3 protein. D genes are given only for firm matches.

J gene: TRBJ2-3
D gene: -
V gene: TRBV5-6
CDR3 protein: CASSPVGRTTDTQYF

J gene: TRBJ2-3
D gene: -
V gene: TRBV7-8
CDR3 protein: CASSPQRDKPTDTQYF

J gene: TRBJ1-2
D gene: TRBD1
V gene: TRBV29-1
CDR3 protein: CSVGTGGDGYTF

J gene: TRBJ2-7
D gene: -
V gene: TRBV6-1
CDR3 protein: CASSGLSGELTASYEQYF

J gene: TRBJ2-3
D gene: TRBD2
V gene: TRBV11-2
CDR3 protein: CASSFGGGTDTQYF

J gene: TRBJ1-5
D gene: -
V gene: TRBV7-2
CDR3 protein: CASSQDRRGINQPQHF

J gene: TRBJ2-3
D gene: -
V gene: TRBV27
CDR3 protein: CASSLRSTDTQYF

J gene: TRBJ2-1
D gene: -
V gene: TRBV30
CDR3 protein: CAWSTGTVLPEQFF

J gene: TRBJ1-2
D gene: -
V gene: TRBV11-2
CDR3 protein: CASSVTGANYGYTF

J gene: TRBJ2-2
D gene: TRBD2
V gene: TRBV6-5
CDR3 protein: CASSYSGTSGHTGELFF

J gene: TRBJ2-6
D gene: -
V gene: TRBV6-1
CDR3 protein: CASSEDSSGANVLTF

J gene: TRBJ2-7
D gene: -
V gene: TRBV27
CDR3 protein: CASSLYGYEQYF

J gene: TRBJ2-7
D gene: TRBD1
V gene: TRBV11-2
CDR3 protein: CASSRDRGSYEQYF

J gene: TRBJ2-5
D gene: TRBD1
V gene: TRBV15
CDR3 protein: CATSRSGTGGETQYF

J gene: TRBJ2-1
D gene: -
V gene: TRBV9
CDR3 protein: CASSGTGSSYNEQFF

J gene: TRBJ2-1
D gene: -
V gene: TRBV5-6
CDR3 protein: CACRIRSYNEQFF

J gene: TRBJ2-7
D gene: TRBD1
V gene: TRBV20-1
CDR3 protein: CSASPGTGHYEQYF

J gene: TRBJ1-6
D gene: TRBD1
V gene: TRBV5-1
CDR3 protein: CASSLTGGNNSPLHF

J gene: TRBJ2-1
D gene: TRBD1
V gene: TRBV24-1
CDR3 protein: CATSSDRESYNEQFF

J gene: TRBJ2-4
D gene: -
V gene: TRBV7-8
CDR3 protein: CASSPRTGALNIQYF

J gene: TRBJ2-3
D gene: -
V gene: TRBV11-3
CDR3 protein: CASSSGVSGADTQYF

J gene: TRBJ2-7
D gene: -
V gene: TRBV11-1
CDR3 protein: CASSLAPPSYYEQYF

J gene: TRBJ2-7
D gene: TRBD1
V gene: TRBV5-1
CDR3 protein: CASSTLTGHLGPAREQYF

J gene: TRBJ1-1
D gene: -
V gene: TRBV12-3/TRBV12-4
CDR3 protein: CASTPRGRAAFF

J gene: TRBJ1-6
D gene: -
V gene: TRBV14
CDR3 protein: CASGSLVGNSPLHF

J gene: TRBJ2-5
D gene: -
V gene: TRBV2
CDR3 protein: CASDRQETQYF

J gene: TRBJ1-5
D gene: -
V gene: TRBV29-1
CDR3 protein: CSVGGRAFHQPQHF

J gene: TRBJ1-1
D gene: -
V gene: TRBV12-3/TRBV12-4
CDR3 protein: CASRRGMANTEAFF

J gene: TRBJ2-2
D gene: TRBD2
V gene: TRBV20-1
CDR3 protein: CSARLSSGTSGPTGELFF

J gene: TRBJ1-2
D gene: TRBD1
V gene: TRBV7-9
CDR3 protein: CASSFGQGAPEGYTF

J gene: TRBJ2-1
D gene: -
V gene: TRBV7-3
CDR3 protein: CASSPHPSNEQFF

J gene: TRBJ2-7
D gene: TRBD2
V gene: TRBV4-2
CDR3 protein: CASSQKMGLAASWEQYF

J gene: TRBJ2-6
D gene: TRBD1
V gene: TRBV3-1
CDR3 protein: CASSQDSRAGGASGANVLTF

J gene: TRBJ2-7
D gene: -
V gene: TRBV7-2
CDR3 protein: CASSLIPGSAHEQYF

J gene: TRBJ2-3
D gene: -
V gene: TRBV6-1
CDR3 protein: CASSYVEGGTDTQYF

J gene: TRBJ1-4
D gene: TRBD1
V gene: TRBV19
CDR3 protein: CASASQRQGFQNNLFF

J gene: TRBJ2-3
D gene: -
V gene: TRBV10-3
CDR3 protein: CAISEPRWAPDTQYF

J gene: TRBJ2-5
D gene: TRBD2
V gene: TRBV20-1
CDR3 protein: CSAPGGTQETQYF

J gene: TRBJ2-1
D gene: -
V gene: TRBV11-1
CDR3 protein: CASSSTSIPRSYNEQFF

J gene: TRBJ2-5
D gene: TRBD2
V gene: TRBV7-6
CDR3 protein: CASSHSGRQETQYF

J gene: TRBJ2-5
D gene: -
V gene: TRBV28
CDR3 protein: CASSLMGDQETQYF

J gene: TRBJ2-5
D gene: TRBD1
V gene: TRBV29-1
CDR3 protein: CSGGTGGGETQYF

J gene: TRBJ2-5
D gene: TRBD1
V gene: TRBV2
CDR3 protein: CASRDRDIGTQYF